The TCR beta chain described here comes from a study of CD8 T cell repertoires and HIV-1 epitope variants. The study's findings and limits: Fewer than ten TCR beta clonotypes were antigen-specific, more than five apparently recognizing autologous or escape variants.

The CDR3 runs to 17 residues. The germline gives CDR1 SGHNT, CDR2 YYREEE (reference sequence). With 0 bases clipped from V and 3 bases from J, the junction kept 8 bases outside the gene matches. Worth noting for this clone: Its specificity is unknown.

Repertoires were generated with immunoSEQ multiplex PCR, while TCRdb's copy carries only in-frame clones and drops some. The sample has fewer than 4,500 clones; about 69% are singletons. V usage is TRBV5-4 and J usage is TRBJ2-3; 9 bases align to TRBD2. Sequenced sample: cultured CD8+ T cells derived from PBMCs. The clonotype was recovered from a male donor with HIV. CDR3 DNA: TGTGCCAGCAGCTTGGCTCAGCGGGAGGAGGGGACAGATACGCAGTATTTT. Amino acids: CASSLAQREEGTDTQYF.